This passage covers 8 T cell receptor beta chains from one sample sequenced in a study of CD8 T cells in Susac syndrome. Random-hexamer reverse transcription was applied to roughly 0.5 to 1 ug RNA. Via MiXCR, TCRdb re-called the immunoSEQ multiplex PCR reads, giving one row per CDR3 protein. The sample includes approximately 150,000 distinct CDR3 sequences, 92% of them seen just once. Sequenced material: CD4+ T cells from PBMCs. The receptors here all came from a human donor in good health.

J is TRBJ1-1 and V is TRBV6-6, with 9 bases fitting TRBD1. Germline values: CDR1 MNHNY, CDR2 SVGAGI (reference sequence). This CDR3 region has 15 residues. J lost 1 base, V lost 5 bases, and 5 bases had no gene match. The CDR3 sequence: CASSKGQGGNTEAFF. Here the CDR3 DNA reads TGTGCCAGCAGTAAGGGACAGGGAGGGAACACTGAAGCTTTCTTT.

This chain links TRBV9 with TRBJ2-3, with D possibly being TRBD2 (5 bases). Germline CDR1 SGDLS, CDR2 YYNGEE. The CDR3 covers 16 residues. Trimming left V 4 bases short and J 0 bases short, with 15 bases between. CDR3 bases: TGTGCCAGCAGCCCCGGGGTCGGCGTCAGCACAGATACGCAGTATTTT. This gives the protein CASSPGVGVSTDTQYF. The full variable domain, completed using reference TRBV9 and TRBJ2-3, is DSGVTQTPKHLITATGQRVTLRCSPRSGDLSVYWYQQSLDQGLQFLIQYYNGEERAKGNILERFSAQQFPDLHSELNLSSLELGDSALYFCASSPGVGVSTDTQYFGPGTRLTVL.

The chain carries TRBV6-2 or TRBV6-3 and TRBJ1-5; D unresolved. Trimming took 2 bases from V and 1 from J, leaving 12 bases between them. This CDR3 has 16 residues. The germline V gene encodes CDR1 MNHEY and CDR2 SVGEGT. CDR3 sequence: CASSYHNGQSNQPQHF. The CDR3 DNA reads TGTGCCAGCAGTTACCATAATGGCCAGAGCAATCAGCCCCAGCATTTT.

The chain employs TRBV10-1 and TRBJ1-2, with D uncertain. Trimming removed 5 bases from V and 2 bases from J, with 9 bases in between. Germline CDR1 reads WNHNN; CDR2 reads SYGVQD (reference sequence). CDR3 size: 13 residues. Here the CDR3 reads CASSKNGNYGYTF. In DNA form, the CDR3 reads TGCGCCAGCAGTAAAAACGGCAACTATGGCTACACCTTC.

The chain carries TRBV20-1 and TRBJ2-5, with TRBD2 matching over 8 bases. This CDR3 has 13 amino acids. Germline V CDR1 and CDR2: DFQATT, SNEGSKA (reference sequence). J gave up 5 bases and V 3 bases, and 5 bases lay outside the gene matches. CDR3 protein: CSASPGGAETQYF. The DNA for the CDR3 is TGCAGTGCTAGTCCCGGGGGGGCTGAGACCCAGTACTTC.

The chain joins TRBV23-1 to TRBJ1-3; D call uncertain. TRBV23-1 is designated an ORF whose function remains uncertain. The CDR3 totals 13 residues. V was cut by 6 bases and J by 6 bases, with 12 bases left in between. CDR3 in DNA: TGCGCCAGCAGATATCGACTGGAAAACACCATATATTTT. Translated, it gives CASRYRLENTIYF.

V and J are TRBV7-9 and TRBJ1-1, with D perhaps TRBD1 (6 bases). CDR1 and CDR2 (germline): SEHNR, FQNEAQ (reference sequence). The CDR3 length is 13 residues. The ends were cut back, 10 bases at V and 5 bases at J, with 17 bases in the middle. CDR3 sequence reads: CATSSRGRTEAFF. As DNA, the CDR3 is TGTGCCACCAGTAGCCGGGGGCGGACTGAAGCTTTCTTT. Using reference TRBV7-9 and TRBJ1-1 for the parts outside the CDR3, the full variable domain is DTGVSQNPRHKITKRGQNVTFRCDPISEHNRLYWYRQTLGQGPEFLTYFQNEAQLEKSRLLSDRFSAERPKGSFSTLEIQRTEQGDSAMYLCATSSRGRTEAFFGQGTRLTVV.

The J gene is TRBJ2-7, the V gene TRBV12-3 or TRBV12-4, with 7 nucleotides matching TRBD2. The CDR3 is 13 amino acids. V trimming: 3 bases; J trimming: 7 bases; junction bases outside the gene matches: 6. The CDR3 protein is CASSLRREWEQYF. The CDR3 DNA is TGTGCCAGCAGTTTGAGGCGGGAGTGGGAGCAGTACTTC.